This T cell receptor (beta chain) was found in a study of blood T cell repertoires in COVID-19. Authors' methods: Estimated nucleated cell counts came from reference gene primer amplification. Sequencing was performed with immunoSEQ multiplex PCR; in TCRdb, only in-frame clones are kept and a portion is missing. D and trimming come from the DNA, and the V and J calls and clone size come from that table. The sample consists of about 150,000 clones, around 84% of them appearing once. The germline CDR1 and CDR2 sequences are SGHRS and YFSETQ. Losses at the gene ends were 0 bases for V and 5 bases for J; bases not matched to a gene: 23. The CDR3 loop spans 21 amino acids.

The chain joins TRBV5-1 to TRBJ2-1, with 7 positions matching TRBD2. Sequencing was carried out using peripheral blood. The clonotype was recovered from a man aged 65 to 85 with acute or convalescent COVID-19. The DNA for the CDR3 is TGCGCCAGCAGCTTGGCCTCTGGGGCCTCGGGGAGGGTAAGCACGGACAATGAGCAGTTCTTC. Protein product: CASSLASGASGRVSTDNEQFF.